This T cell receptor (beta chain) was captured in a study of identical twins. Via MiXCR, TCRdb re-called the 5' RACE reads, giving one row per CDR3 protein. The sample carries a few hundred thousand distinct CDR3 sequences, around 12% recorded once. This clonotype is labeled as medium-sized. The germline gives CDR1 DFQATT, CDR2 SNEGSKA (reference sequence). The CDR3 covers 15 residues. Trimming cost V 0 bases and J 9 bases; bases outside gene matches: 6. These sequences were also reported in another study, on yellow fever vaccine responses in identical twins.

The receptor was derived from a woman aged 18-29 years in good health. Sequencing was done on a sample of CD8+ T cells sorted from blood. The chain is built from TRBV20-1 and TRBJ2-1, with 12 positions matching TRBD2. The CDR3 DNA reads as TGCAGTGCTAGAGATCTAGCGGGAGGGCCAGGTGAGCAGTTCTTC. Translated, it gives CSARDLAGGPGEQFF.